Each of the 13 T cell receptor beta chains below was sequenced from the same sample in a study of identical twins' blood T cells. Via MiXCR, TCRdb re-called the 5' RACE reads, giving one row per CDR3 protein. This table holds about 1,300 distinct CDR3 sequences, about three quarters found once. The material sequenced was PBMCs. Receptors were obtained from a woman aged 18 to 55 in good health.

The chain links TRBV28 to TRBJ2-1, with TRBD2 as a possible D gene (6 bases). The CDR3 covers 17 residues. Deletions cut 6 bases from V and 0 bases from J, with 18 bases between. Germline CDR1 and CDR2: MDHEN and SYDVKM. The CDR3 spells CASRLGGAESSYNEQFF. In DNA form, the CDR3 reads TGTGCCAGCAGGTTAGGCGGGGCGGAGAGCTCCTACAATGAGCAGTTCTTC.

The chain employs TRBV5-1 and TRBJ1-3; D gene ambiguous. This CDR3 spans 16 amino acids. CDR1 SGHRS and CDR2 YFSETQ come from the germline V gene. V was clipped by 0 bases and J by 0 bases, with 10 bases between them. The CDR3 DNA sequence: TGCGCCAGCAGCTTGGAGGGCGCCTTCTCTGGAAACACCATATATTTT. It specifies CASSLEGAFSGNTIYF.

This clonotype showed up just a few times. The genes are TRBV15 and TRBJ2-3; 10 bases line up with TRBD2. Per the germline V gene, CDR1 is LNHNV and CDR2 is YYDKDF (reference sequence). Germline trimming cut 3 bases from V and 3 bases from J; bases unmatched to any gene: 9. The CDR3 spans 17 residues. The CDR3: CATSSGTSELATDTQYF. CDR3 bases: TGTGCCACCAGCAGCGGGACTAGCGAGTTAGCTACAGATACGCAGTATTTT.

Comments on this clonotype: The junction shows a germline mismatch at one end, possibly a read error. The chain links TRBV11-2 to TRBJ1-2; D remains ambiguous. The germline V gene encodes CDR1 SGHAT and CDR2 FQNNGV. The CDR3 is 13 amino acids. CDR3 nucleotides: TGTGCCATCATGTCAGGATTCCTTCATGGCTACATCTTC. Translating gives CAIMSGFLHGYIF.

The gene calls are TRBV27 and TRBJ1-1; D might be TRBD1 (6 bases). This CDR3 has 15 amino acids. V was clipped by 8 bases and J by 5 bases, with 21 bases between them. Per germline, CDR1 MNHEY and CDR2 SMNVEV (reference sequence). CDR3 DNA sequence: TGTGCCAGCCATCGGTATAGGCGGAGGGGGACTGAAGCTTTCTTT. Protein: CASHRYRRRGTEAFF.

This clonotype was observed a handful of times. The chain joins TRBV23-1 to TRBJ1-1, with TRBD1 identical over 7 bases. TRBV23-1 is reported as an ORF; its role is uncertain. Trimming removed 0 bases from V and 0 bases from J; junction bases left unmatched: 10. This CDR3 is 18 amino acids long. The CDR3 is CASSQSTGQHVVNTEAFF. The DNA of the CDR3 is TGCGCCAGCAGTCAATCTACGGGACAGCACGTCGTGAACACTGAAGCTTTCTTT.

This clonotype was detected once. The junction departs from germline at one end; a sequencing error may be responsible. V gene TRBV23-1 combines with J gene TRBJ1-4; perhaps TRBD1 as D (6 bases). TRBV23-1 is an open reading frame whose function is uncertain. This CDR3 region has 17 residues. CDR3 region: CASSSLASGDTNEKLFF. The CDR3 DNA is TGCGCCAGCAGTAGTCTAGCCTCGGGGGACACTAATGAAAAACTATTTTTT.

The rearrangement joins TRBV11-1 to TRBJ1-6; D is unclear. Trimming left V 0 bases short and J 2 bases short, with 8 bases between. The germline V gene encodes CDR1 SGHAT and CDR2 FQDESV (reference sequence). The CDR3 spans 16 residues. DNA of the CDR3: TGTGCCAGCAGCTTAGCTGGCGGAGCCTATAATTCACCCCTCCACTTT. Translated: CASSLAGGAYNSPLHF.

This clonotype is termed large. This chain links TRBV10-1 with TRBJ1-6; D is unclear. CDR3 length: 14 amino acids. V was trimmed by 5 bases and J by 6 bases, leaving 11 bases between them. From germline, CDR1 is WNHNN and CDR2 SYGVQD (reference sequence). CDR3 region: CASSQTLANSPLHF. DNA for the CDR3: TGCGCCAGCAGTCAGACATTAGCTAATTCACCCCTCCACTTT.

This clonotype was seen a single time. The chain carries TRBV5-1 and TRBJ2-3; 7 positions agree with TRBD2. The CDR3 spans 14 residues. The trim removed 5 bases at V and 2 bases at J, leaving 5 bases unmatched. Per germline, CDR1 SGHRS and CDR2 YFSETQ. Here the CDR3 reads CASSSTSTTDTQYF. DNA of the CDR3: TGCGCCAGCAGTTCGACTAGCACCACAGATACGCAGTATTTT. Together with reference TRBV5-1 and TRBJ2-3, the CDR3 gives the full variable domain: KAGVTQTPRYLIKTRGQQVTLSCSPISGHRSVSWYQQTPGQGLQFLFEYFSETQRNKGNFPGRFSGRQFSNSRSEMNVSTLELGDSALYLCASSSTSTTDTQYFGPGTRLTVL.

The genes are TRBV7-6 and TRBJ2-5; D is undetermined. CDR1 is SGHVS, CDR2 FNYEAQ, per germline. The CDR3 consists of 13 residues. V gave up 3 bases and J gave up 4 bases, with 9 bases separating them. CDR3 loop: CASSLNWGETQYF. DNA of the CDR3: TGTGCCAGCAGCTTGAATTGGGGAGAGACCCAGTACTTC.

The V and J genes are TRBV6-5 and TRBJ1-2, with TRBD1 as a possible D gene (5 bases). Germline V gene data show CDR1 as MNHEY and CDR2 as SVGAGI. The CDR3 loop spans 13 amino acids. The V and J ends lost 0 bases and 8 bases respectively, with 10 bases between them. CDR3 nucleotide sequence: TGTGCCAGCAGTTACTCAGGGGCAGAAGGCTACACCTTC. Its translation: CASSYSGAEGYTF.

The CDR3 region is CSVEDGSRTRNGAYEQYF. CDR3 sequence (DNA): TGCAGCGTTGAAGATGGGTCCCGGACCCGGAATGGGGCCTACGAGCAGTACTTC. The chain combines TRBV29-1 with TRBJ2-7; D remains ambiguous. Trimming took 0 bases from V and 2 from J, leaving 23 bases between them. Germline assignment: CDR1 SQVTM and CDR2 ANQGSEA. The length of the CDR3 is 18 residues.